This T cell receptor (beta chain) was documented in a study of blood T cell repertoires in COVID-19. CDR1 SGHNT and CDR2 YENEEA come from the germline V gene. The CDR3 sequence is 15 residues long. Trimming removed 4 bases from V and 2 bases from J, with 15 bases in between. Methods used by the authors: Reference gene primers were amplified, and this amplification served to estimate nucleated cell counts. TCRdb keeps only in-frame clones here, not all; method: immunoSEQ multiplex PCR. The V and J calls and clone size are taken from that table; D and trimming were inferred from the DNA. This sample has some 62,000 clones, with roughly nine tenths found just once.

The TCR sequence derives from a woman aged 60 to 75 with COVID-19, enrolled during active disease. Sequenced: peripheral blood. The V and J genes are TRBV11-3 and TRBJ2-7; weak D call: TRBD2 (5 bases). DNA of the CDR3: TGTGCCAGCAGCTCCGGACTCATCAGGCCCTACGAGCAGTACTTC. This gives the protein CASSSGLIRPYEQYF.